This T cell receptor beta chain was recovered during a study of T cells after yellow fever vaccination. In TCRdb, the 5' RACE reads were re-called with MiXCR into one record per CDR3 protein. Seen here are nearly 550,000 distinct CDR3 sequences, 19% observed once, and the top ten hold about 13%. Germline V gene data show CDR1 as SEHNR and CDR2 as FQNEAQ (reference sequence). The CDR3 spans 14 residues. Trimming shortened V by 5 bases and J by 1 base, and 8 bases separated the two germline ends. This clonotype was counted many times. This clonotype originated in a man younger than 45 who received the YFV17D yellow fever vaccine. The sample consisted of PBMCs, taken 15 days after the yellow fever booster vaccination. This rearrangement joins TRBV7-9 to TRBJ2-2, with no clear D. The CDR3 bases are TGTGCCAGCAGCCTCGCCGAGAACACCGGGGAGCTGTTTTTT. Translated, it gives CASSLAENTGELFF.